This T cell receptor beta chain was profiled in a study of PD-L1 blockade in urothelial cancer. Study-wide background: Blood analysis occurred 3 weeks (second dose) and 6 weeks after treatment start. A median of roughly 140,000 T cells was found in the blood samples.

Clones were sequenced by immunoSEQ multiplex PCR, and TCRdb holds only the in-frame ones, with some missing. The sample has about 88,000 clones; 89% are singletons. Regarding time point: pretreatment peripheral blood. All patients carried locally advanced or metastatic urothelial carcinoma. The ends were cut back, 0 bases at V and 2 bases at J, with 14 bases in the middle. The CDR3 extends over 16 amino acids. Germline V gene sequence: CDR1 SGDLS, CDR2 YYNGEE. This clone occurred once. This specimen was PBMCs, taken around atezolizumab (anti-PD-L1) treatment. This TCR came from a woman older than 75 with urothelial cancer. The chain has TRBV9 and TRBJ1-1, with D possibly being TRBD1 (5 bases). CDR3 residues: CASSVDSRVLNTEAFF. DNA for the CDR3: TGTGCCAGCAGCGTAGATTCCAGGGTACTAAACACTGAAGCTTTCTTT.